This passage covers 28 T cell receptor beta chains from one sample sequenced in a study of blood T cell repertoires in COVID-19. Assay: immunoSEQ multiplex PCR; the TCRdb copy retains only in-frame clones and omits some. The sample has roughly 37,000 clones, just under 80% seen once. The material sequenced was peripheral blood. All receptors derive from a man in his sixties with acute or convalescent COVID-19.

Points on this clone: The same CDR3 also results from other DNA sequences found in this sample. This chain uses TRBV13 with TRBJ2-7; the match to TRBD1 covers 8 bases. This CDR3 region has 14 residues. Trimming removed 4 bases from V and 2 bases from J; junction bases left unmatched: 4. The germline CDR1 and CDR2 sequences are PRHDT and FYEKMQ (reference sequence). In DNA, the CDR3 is TGTGCCAGCAGCTCGAGACAGGGGACCTACGAGCAGTACTTC. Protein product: CASSSRQGTYEQYF.

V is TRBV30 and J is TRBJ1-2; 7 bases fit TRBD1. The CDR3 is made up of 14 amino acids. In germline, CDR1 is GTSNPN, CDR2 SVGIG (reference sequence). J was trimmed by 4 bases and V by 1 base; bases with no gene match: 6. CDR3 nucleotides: TGTGCCTGGAGTGACAGGGGTATAGCCTATGGCTACACCTTC. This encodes CAWSDRGIAYGYTF.

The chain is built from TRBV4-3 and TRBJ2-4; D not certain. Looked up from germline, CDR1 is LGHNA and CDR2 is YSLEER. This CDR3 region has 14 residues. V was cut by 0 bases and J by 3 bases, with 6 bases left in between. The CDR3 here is CASSQDGVKNIQYF. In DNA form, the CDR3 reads TGCGCCAGCAGCCAAGACGGAGTCAAAAACATTCAGTACTTC.

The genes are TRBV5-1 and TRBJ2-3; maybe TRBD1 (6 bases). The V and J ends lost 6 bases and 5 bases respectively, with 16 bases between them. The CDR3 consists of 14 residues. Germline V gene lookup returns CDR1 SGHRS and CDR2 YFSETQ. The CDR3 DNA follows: TGCGCCAGCACCTACTCGGACAGCCGAGATACGCAGTATTTT. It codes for CASTYSDSRDTQYF.

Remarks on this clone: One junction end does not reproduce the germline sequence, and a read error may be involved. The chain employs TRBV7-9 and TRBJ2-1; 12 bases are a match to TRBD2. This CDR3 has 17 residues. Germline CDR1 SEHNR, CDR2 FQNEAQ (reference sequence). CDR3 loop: CASSFGTLAGGGNEQFF. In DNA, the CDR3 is TGTGCTAGCAGCTTTGGTACCCTAGCGGGAGGGGGGAATGAGCAGTTCTTC.

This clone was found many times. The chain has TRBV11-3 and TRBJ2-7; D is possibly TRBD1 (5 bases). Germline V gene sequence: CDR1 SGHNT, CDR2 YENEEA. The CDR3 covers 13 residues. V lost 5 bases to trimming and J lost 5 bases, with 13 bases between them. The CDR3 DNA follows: TGTGCCAGCAGCAGATCAGGGAACAACGAGCAGTACTTC. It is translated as CASSRSGNNEQYF.

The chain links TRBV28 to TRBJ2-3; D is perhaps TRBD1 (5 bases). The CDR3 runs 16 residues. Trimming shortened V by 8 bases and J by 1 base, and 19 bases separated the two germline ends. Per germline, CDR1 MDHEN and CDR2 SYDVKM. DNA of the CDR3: TGTGCCAGCGGGATCCCAGGGTTAGAGGGCACAGATACGCAGTATTTT. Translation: CASGIPGLEGTDTQYF.

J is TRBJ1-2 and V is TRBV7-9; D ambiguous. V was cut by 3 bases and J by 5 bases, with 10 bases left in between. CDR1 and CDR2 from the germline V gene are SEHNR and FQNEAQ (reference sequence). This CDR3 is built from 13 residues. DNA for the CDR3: TGTGCCAGCAGCTTCCCTCAGGATTATGGCTACACCTTC. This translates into CASSFPQDYGYTF. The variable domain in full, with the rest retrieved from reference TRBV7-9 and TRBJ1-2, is DTGVSQNPRHKITKRGQNVTFRCDPISEHNRLYWYRQTLGQGPEFLTYFQNEAQLEKSRLLSDRFSAERPKGSFSTLEIQRTEQGDSAMYLCASSFPQDYGYTFGSGTRLTVV.

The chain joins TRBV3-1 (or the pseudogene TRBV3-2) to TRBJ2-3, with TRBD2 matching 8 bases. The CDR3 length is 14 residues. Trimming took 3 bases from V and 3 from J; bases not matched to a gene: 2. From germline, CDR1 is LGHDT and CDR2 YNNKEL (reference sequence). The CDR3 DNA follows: TGTGCCAGCAGCCAGAGCGGGAGAACAGATACGCAGTATTTT. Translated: CASSQSGRTDTQYF.

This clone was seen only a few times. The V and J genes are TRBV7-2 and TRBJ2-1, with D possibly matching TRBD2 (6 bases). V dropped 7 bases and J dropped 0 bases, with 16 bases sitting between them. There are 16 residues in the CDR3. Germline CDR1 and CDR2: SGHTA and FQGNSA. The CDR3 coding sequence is TGTGCCAGCACCGTGGGGAGGAGGAGCTCCTACAATGAGCAGTTCTTC. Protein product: CASTVGRRSSYNEQFF.

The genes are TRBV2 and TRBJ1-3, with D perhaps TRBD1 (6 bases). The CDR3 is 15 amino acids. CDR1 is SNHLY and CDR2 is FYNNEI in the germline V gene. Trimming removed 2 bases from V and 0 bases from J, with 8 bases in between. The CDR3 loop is CASSEQGSSGNTIYF. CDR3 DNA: TGTGCCAGCAGTGAACAGGGGAGCTCTGGAAACACCATATATTTT.

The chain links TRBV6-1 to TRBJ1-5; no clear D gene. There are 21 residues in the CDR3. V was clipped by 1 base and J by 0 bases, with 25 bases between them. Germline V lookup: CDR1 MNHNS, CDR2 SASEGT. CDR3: CASSEEVVGLLRVNSNQPQHF. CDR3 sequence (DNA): TGTGCCAGCAGTGAAGAAGTGGTCGGGTTATTGAGGGTTAATAGCAATCAGCCCCAGCATTTT.

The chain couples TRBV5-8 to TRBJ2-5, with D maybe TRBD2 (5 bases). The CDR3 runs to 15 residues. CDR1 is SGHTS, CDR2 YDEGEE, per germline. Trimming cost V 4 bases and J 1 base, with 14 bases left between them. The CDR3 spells CASSPGKGLQETQYF. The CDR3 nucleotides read TGTGCCAGCAGCCCCGGGAAAGGGCTCCAAGAGACCCAGTACTTC.

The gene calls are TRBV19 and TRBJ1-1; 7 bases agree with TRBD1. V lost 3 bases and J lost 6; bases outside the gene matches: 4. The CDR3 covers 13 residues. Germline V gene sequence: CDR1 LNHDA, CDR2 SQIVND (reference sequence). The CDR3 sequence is CASSMVTGAEAFF. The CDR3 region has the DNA TGTGCCAGTAGTATGGTTACAGGGGCTGAAGCTTTCTTT.

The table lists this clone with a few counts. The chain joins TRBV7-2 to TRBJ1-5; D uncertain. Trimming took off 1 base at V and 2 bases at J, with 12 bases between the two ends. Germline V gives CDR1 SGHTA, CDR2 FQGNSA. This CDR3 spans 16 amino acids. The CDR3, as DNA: TGTGCCAGCAGCTTAGGAGGGAGTTTGGGCAATCAGCCCCAGCATTTT. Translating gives CASSLGGSLGNQPQHF.

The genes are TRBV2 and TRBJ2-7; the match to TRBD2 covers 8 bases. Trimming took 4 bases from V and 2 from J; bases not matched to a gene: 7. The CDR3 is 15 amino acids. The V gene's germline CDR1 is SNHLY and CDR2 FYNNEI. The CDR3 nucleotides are TGTGCCAGCAGTGCTGAGCGGGGGCCCACCTACGAGCAGTACTTC. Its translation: CASSAERGPTYEQYF. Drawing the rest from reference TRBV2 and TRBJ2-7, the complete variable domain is EPEVTQTPSHQVTQMGQEVILRCVPISNHLYFYWYRQILGQKVEFLVSFYNNEISEKSEIFDDQFSVERPDGSNFTLKIRSTKLEDSAMYFCASSAERGPTYEQYFGPGTRLTVT.

CDR3 in DNA: TGTGCCAGCAGCCAAGATTCAGTTGGTGTGTTCAATGAGCAGTTCTTC. It is translated as CASSQDSVGVFNEQFF. The rearrangement uses TRBV14 and TRBJ2-1; no definite D call. Trimming took off 0 bases at V and 6 bases at J, with 15 bases between the two ends. The CDR3 has 16 amino acids. Germline values: CDR1 SGHDN, CDR2 FVKESK.

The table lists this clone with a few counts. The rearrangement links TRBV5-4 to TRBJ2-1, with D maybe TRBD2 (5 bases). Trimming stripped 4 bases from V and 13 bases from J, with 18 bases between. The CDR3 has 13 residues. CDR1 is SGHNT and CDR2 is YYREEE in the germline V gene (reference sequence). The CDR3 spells CASSPGLPLAQFF. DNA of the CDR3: TGTGCCAGCAGCCCGGGGTTGCCCCTTGCCCAGTTCTTC.

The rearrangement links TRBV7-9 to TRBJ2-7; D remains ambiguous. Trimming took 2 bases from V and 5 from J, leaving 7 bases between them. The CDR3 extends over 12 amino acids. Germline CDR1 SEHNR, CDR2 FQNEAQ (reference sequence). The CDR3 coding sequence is TGTGCCAGCAGCTTATTCCGAGACGAGCAGTACTTC. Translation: CASSLFRDEQYF. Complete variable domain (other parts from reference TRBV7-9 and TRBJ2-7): DTGVSQNPRHKITKRGQNVTFRCDPISEHNRLYWYRQTLGQGPEFLTYFQNEAQLEKSRLLSDRFSAERPKGSFSTLEIQRTEQGDSAMYLCASSLFRDEQYFGPGTRLTVT.

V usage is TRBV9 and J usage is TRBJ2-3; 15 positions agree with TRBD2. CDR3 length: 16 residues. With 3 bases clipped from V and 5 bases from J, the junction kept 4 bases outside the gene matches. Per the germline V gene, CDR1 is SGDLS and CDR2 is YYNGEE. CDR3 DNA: TGTGCCAGCAGCGGGACTAGCGGGAGGGGGATAGATACGCAGTATTTT. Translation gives CASSGTSGRGIDTQYF.

CDR3 nucleotides: TGTGCCAGCAGCTTATCTACAGGGATCACAGATACGCAGTATTTT. Protein sequence: CASSLSTGITDTQYF. The chain is built from TRBV7-9 and TRBJ2-3, with a tentative D call TRBD1 (6 bases). The CDR3 is 15 amino acids. V dropped 2 bases and J dropped 2 bases, with 11 bases sitting between them. CDR1 SEHNR and CDR2 FQNEAQ come from the germline V gene (reference sequence).

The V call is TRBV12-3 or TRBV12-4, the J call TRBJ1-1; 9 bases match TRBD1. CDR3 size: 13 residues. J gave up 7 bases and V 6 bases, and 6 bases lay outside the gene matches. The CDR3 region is CASSPGQGFEAFF. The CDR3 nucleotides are TGTGCCAGCAGCCCGGGACAGGGTTTTGAAGCTTTCTTT.

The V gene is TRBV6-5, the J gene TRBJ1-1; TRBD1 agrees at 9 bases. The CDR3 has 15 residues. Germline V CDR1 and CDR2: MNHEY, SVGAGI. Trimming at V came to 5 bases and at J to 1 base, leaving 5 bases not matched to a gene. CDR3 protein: CASSTTGGTNTEAFF. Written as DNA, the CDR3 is TGTGCCAGCAGTACCACAGGGGGCACGAACACTGAAGCTTTCTTT.

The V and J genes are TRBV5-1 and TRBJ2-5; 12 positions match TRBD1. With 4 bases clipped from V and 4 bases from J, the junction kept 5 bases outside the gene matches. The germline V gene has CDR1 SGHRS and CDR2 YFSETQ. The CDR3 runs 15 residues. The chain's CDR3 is CASSAGTGGRETQYF. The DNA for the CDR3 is TGCGCCAGCAGCGCGGGGACAGGGGGCCGAGAGACCCAGTACTTC.

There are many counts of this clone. For the CDR3, the DNA is TGTGCCAGCAGCCTAAGGGGAAATCAGCCCCAGCATTTT. It translates to CASSLRGNQPQHF. This chain uses TRBV14 with TRBJ1-5; D is perhaps TRBD1 (5 bases). The germline gives CDR1 SGHDN, CDR2 FVKESK. The germline V and J ends were trimmed by 4 bases and 4 bases, with 8 bases remaining between them. The CDR3 extends over 13 amino acids.

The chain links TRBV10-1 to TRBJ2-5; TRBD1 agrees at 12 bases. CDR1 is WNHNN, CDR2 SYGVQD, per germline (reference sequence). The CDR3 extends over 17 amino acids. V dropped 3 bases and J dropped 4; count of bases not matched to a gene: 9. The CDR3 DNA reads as TGCGCCAGCAGTGATGCCGGGACAGGGGGCATGGGAGAGACCCAGTACTTC. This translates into CASSDAGTGGMGETQYF.

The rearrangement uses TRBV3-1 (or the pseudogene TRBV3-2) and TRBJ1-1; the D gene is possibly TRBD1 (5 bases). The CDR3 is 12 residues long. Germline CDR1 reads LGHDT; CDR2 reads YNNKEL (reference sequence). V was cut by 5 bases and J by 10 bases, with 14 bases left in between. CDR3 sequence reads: CASSRGLIGAFF. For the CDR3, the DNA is TGTGCCAGCAGCAGGGGCCTCATTGGAGCTTTCTTT.

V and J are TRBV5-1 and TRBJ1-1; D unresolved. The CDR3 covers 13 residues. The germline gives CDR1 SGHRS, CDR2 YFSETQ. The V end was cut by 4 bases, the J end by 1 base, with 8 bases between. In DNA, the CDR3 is TGCGCCAGCAGCAGCACAGAGAACACTGAAGCTTTCTTT. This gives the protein CASSSTENTEAFF. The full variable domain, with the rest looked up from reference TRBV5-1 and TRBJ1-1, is KAGVTQTPRYLIKTRGQQVTLSCSPISGHRSVSWYQQTPGQGLQFLFEYFSETQRNKGNFPGRFSGRQFSNSRSEMNVSTLELGDSALYLCASSSTENTEAFFGQGTRLTVV.